The 30 T cell receptor beta chains given below trace back to one sample, sequenced in a study of OX40 agonist ivuxolimab in advanced cancers. Clones were read by immunoSEQ multiplex PCR, and TCRdb kept only the in-frame ones, dropping some. The sample includes tens of thousands of clones, under 95% of them seen just once. The sequencing used CD4+ or CD8+ T cells sorted from blood, collected in a trial of the OX40 agonist ivuxolimab. Receptors were obtained from an adult with an advanced solid tumor such as melanoma, head and neck, liver or kidney cancer.

The rearrangement uses TRBV12-5 and TRBJ2-5; D remains unclear. The CDR3 has 14 residues. V was trimmed by 1 base and J by 7 bases, leaving 13 bases between them. Germline assignment: CDR1 LGHNT and CDR2 FRNRAP. Here the CDR3 DNA reads TGTGCTAGTGGTTTGGCGGCGAAAGTCGGGACCCAGTACTTC. Its protein is CASGLAAKVGTQYF.

This chain connects TRBV5-1 to TRBJ2-3; D is unresolved. V lost 3 bases and J lost 0, with 5 bases in between. Per the germline V gene, CDR1 is SGHRS and CDR2 is YFSETQ. The CDR3 runs 13 residues. The CDR3, as DNA: TGCGCCAGCAGCTCGGGTAGCACAGATACGCAGTATTTT. It codes for CASSSGSTDTQYF. Full variable domain (rest looked up from reference TRBV5-1 and TRBJ2-3): KAGVTQTPRYLIKTRGQQVTLSCSPISGHRSVSWYQQTPGQGLQFLFEYFSETQRNKGNFPGRFSGRQFSNSRSEMNVSTLELGDSALYLCASSSGSTDTQYFGPGTRLTVL.

This clone was detected a few times. The chain links TRBV28 to TRBJ2-7, with TRBD1 matching 8 bases. Germline V gives CDR1 MDHEN, CDR2 SYDVKM. The V gene end was trimmed by 5 bases and the J gene end by 7 bases; junction bases not matched to a gene: 4. The CDR3 loop spans 12 amino acids. CDR3 nucleotide sequence: TGTGCCAGCAGTACACAGGGGGTGGAGCAGTACTTC. This translates into CASSTQGVEQYF.

The CDR3 loop reads CASRGTGDTEAFF. Here the CDR3 DNA reads TGTGCCAGCAGGGGGACAGGGGACACTGAAGCTTTCTTT. The chain has TRBV2 and TRBJ1-1, with 10 nucleotides matching TRBD1. Germline V CDR1 and CDR2: SNHLY, FYNNEI. V shed 6 bases and J 3 bases; nucleotides not matched to a gene: 1. CDR3 length: 13 residues.

The chain joins TRBV7-8 to TRBJ1-1; D uncertain. V shed 1 base and J shed 3 bases, with 12 bases lying between them. The CDR3 covers 15 residues. In germline, CDR1 is SGHVS, CDR2 FQNEAQ. As DNA, the CDR3 is TGTGCCAGCAGCTTAGTTTCTGGAGGGTACACTGAAGCTTTCTTT. Protein sequence: CASSLVSGGYTEAFF. Full variable domain (remainder filled in from reference TRBV7-8 and TRBJ1-1): GAGVSQSPRYKVAKRGQDVALRCDPISGHVSLFWYQQALGQGPEFLTYFQNEAQLDKSGLPSDRFFAERPEGSVSTLKIQRTQQEDSAVYLCASSLVSGGYTEAFFGQGTRLTVV.

The chain combines TRBV5-4 with TRBJ2-2; D gene uncertain. CDR1 is SGHNT, CDR2 YYREEE, per germline (reference sequence). The CDR3 covers 13 residues. Trimming cost V 4 bases and J 2 bases, with 6 bases left between them. The CDR3 protein is CASSPANTGELFF. The DNA of the CDR3 is TGTGCCAGCAGCCCGGCCAACACCGGGGAGCTGTTTTTT. Based on the CDR3 plus reference TRBV5-4 and TRBJ2-2, the full variable domain is ETGVTQSPTHLIKTRGQQVTLRCSSQSGHNTVSWYQQALGQGPQFIFQYYREEENGRGNFPPRFSGLQFPNYSSELNVNALELDDSALYLCASSPANTGELFFGEGSRLTVL.

The chain employs TRBV18 and TRBJ1-4; tentative D call: TRBD1 (5 bases). Trimming removed 5 bases from V and 0 bases from J, with 13 bases in between. This CDR3 spans 16 amino acids. Germline CDR1 reads KGHSH; CDR2 reads LQKENI. Here the CDR3 reads CASSKGKTATNEKLFF. The CDR3 region has the DNA TGTGCCAGCTCAAAGGGGAAGACAGCAACTAATGAAAAACTGTTTTTT.

CDR3 bases: TGCGCCAGCAGGACAGGGACGTACCTCACAGATACGCAGTATTTT. Translating gives CASRTGTYLTDTQYF. This chain joins TRBV5-1 and TRBJ2-3; TRBD1 aligns across 7 bases. This CDR3 has 15 amino acids. Germline V lookup: CDR1 SGHRS, CDR2 YFSETQ. The trim removed 5 bases at V and 2 bases at J, leaving 8 bases unmatched.

This clone has just a few counts. This chain joins TRBV2 and TRBJ1-2; 8 bases are shared with TRBD1. Per the germline V gene, CDR1 is SNHLY and CDR2 is FYNNEI. Losses at the gene ends were 6 bases for V and 3 bases for J; bases not matched to a gene: 0. This CDR3 is 12 amino acids long. This chain's CDR3 is CASRDRDYGYTF. DNA of the CDR3: TGTGCCAGCAGGGACAGGGACTATGGCTACACCTTC.

The rearrangement joins TRBV4-1 to TRBJ2-1; 11 bases are shared with TRBD2. The germline V gene has CDR1 MGHRA and CDR2 YSYEKL. The CDR3 has 16 amino acids. Losses at the gene ends were 4 bases for V and 10 bases for J; bases not matched to a gene: 12. CDR3 loop: CASSRLLAGDGREQFF. The CDR3, as DNA: TGCGCCAGCAGCCGCCTACTAGCGGGGGACGGCAGGGAGCAGTTCTTC.

This chain links TRBV7-2 with TRBJ1-2; TRBD1 might be the D (5 bases). The V end was cut by 6 bases, the J end by 2 bases, with 10 bases between. This CDR3 region has 13 residues. CDR1 and CDR2 (germline): SGHTA, FQGNSA. The CDR3 sequence is CASSWGRNYGYTF. For the CDR3, the DNA is TGTGCCAGCAGTTGGGGGAGAAACTATGGCTACACCTTC.

The V call is TRBV7-2, the J call TRBJ2-2, with TRBD1 identical over 9 bases. The CDR3 extends over 14 amino acids. Germline trimming cut 5 bases from V and 3 bases from J; bases unmatched to any gene: 1. The germline V gene has CDR1 SGHTA and CDR2 FQGNSA. CDR3 loop: CASSRTGDTGELFF. The CDR3 nucleotides read TGTGCCAGCAGCCGGACAGGGGACACCGGGGAGCTGTTTTTT.

The gene calls are TRBV5-6 and TRBJ2-7; the match to TRBD2 covers 13 bases. The germline V gene encodes CDR1 SGHDT and CDR2 YYEEEE. This CDR3 is 16 amino acids long. The V segment lost 7 bases and the J segment 3 bases; nucleotides outside the gene matches: 10. The DNA for the CDR3 is TGTGCCAGCGGTCTGACTAGCGGGAGGTTCGTCTACGAGCAGTACTTC. Its protein product is CASGLTSGRFVYEQYF.

This rearrangement joins TRBV18 to TRBJ1-1; D is undetermined. Per the germline V gene, CDR1 is KGHSH and CDR2 is LQKENI. Trimming took off 3 bases at V and 6 bases at J, with 8 bases between the two ends. The CDR3 is 12 residues long. CDR3 in amino acids: CASSPTGPEAFF. In DNA form, the CDR3 reads TGTGCCAGCTCACCGACTGGACCTGAAGCTTTCTTT.

The chain has TRBV6-1 and TRBJ1-5; 10 bases are a match to TRBD1. The trim removed 4 bases at V and 5 bases at J, leaving 2 bases unmatched. Germline V CDR1 and CDR2: MNHNS, SASEGT. The CDR3 is 14 residues long. CDR3 DNA: TGTGCCAGCAGTGCCGGGACAGGGGATCAGCCCCAGCATTTT. It yields the protein CASSAGTGDQPQHF.

The chain combines TRBV7-8 with TRBJ1-5; no clear D gene. The CDR3 has 15 amino acids. In germline, CDR1 is SGHVS, CDR2 FQNEAQ. The germline V and J ends were trimmed by 4 bases and 0 bases, with 10 bases remaining between them. In DNA form, the CDR3 reads TGTGCCAGCAGCTGGAACATCGATAGCAATCAGCCCCAGCATTTT. It yields the protein CASSWNIDSNQPQHF. The full variable domain, with the rest looked up from reference TRBV7-8 and TRBJ1-5, is GAGVSQSPRYKVAKRGQDVALRCDPISGHVSLFWYQQALGQGPEFLTYFQNEAQLDKSGLPSDRFFAERPEGSVSTLKIQRTQQEDSAVYLCASSWNIDSNQPQHFGDGTRLSIL.

The J gene is TRBJ2-7, the V gene TRBV6-5, with D perhaps being TRBD1 or TRBD2 (5 bases each). V was trimmed by 5 bases and J by 3 bases, leaving 11 bases between them. This CDR3 is built from 13 residues. The germline V gene has CDR1 MNHEY and CDR2 SVGAGI. The DNA for the CDR3 is TGTGCCAGCAGTCAGGGAGCCCGCTACGAGCAGTACTTC. Encoded protein: CASSQGARYEQYF.

The CDR3 coding sequence is TGTGCCAGTAGTAAGCCTGCGGGGGGTGGTGGAACTGAAGCTTTCTTT. Translating it yields CASSKPAGGGGTEAFF. V usage is TRBV19 and J usage is TRBJ1-1; a possible D gene is TRBD1 (5 bases). CDR3 length: 16 amino acids. V gave up 4 bases and J gave up 5 bases, with 20 bases separating them. Germline loops: CDR1 LNHDA, CDR2 SQIVND (reference sequence). The whole variable domain, remainder taken from reference TRBV19 and TRBJ1-1, is DGGITQSPKYLFRKEGQNVTLSCEQNLNHDAMYWYRQDPGQGLRLIYYSQIVNDFQKGDIAEGYSVSREKKESFPLTVTSAQKNPTAFYLCASSKPAGGGGTEAFFGQGTRLTVV.

The CDR3 here is CASSPGQVYGYTF. CDR3 nucleotide sequence: TGTGCCAGCTCCCCAGGACAGGTCTATGGCTACACCTTC. The chain combines TRBV2 with TRBJ1-2, with TRBD1 identical over 7 bases. The CDR3 extends over 13 amino acids. Germline V gene data show CDR1 as SNHLY and CDR2 as FYNNEI. V dropped 8 bases and J dropped 4; count of bases not matched to a gene: 7.

The V call is TRBV18, the J call TRBJ1-2, with 7 bases identical to TRBD1. The CDR3 totals 15 residues. With V trimmed by 5 bases and J by 4 bases, 10 bases remained unmatched. Germline lookup yields CDR1 KGHSH and CDR2 LQKENI. The CDR3 DNA reads as TGTGCCAGCTCATCACAAGGACAGGTGGGCTATGGCTACACCTTC. It translates to CASSSQGQVGYGYTF.

In its sample, this clone was seen a few times. The chain couples TRBV4-3 to TRBJ1-1, with 7 bases lining up with TRBD1. CDR3 length: 14 amino acids. The J segment lost 3 bases and the V segment lost 2 bases, leaving 3 bases of the junction unmatched. From germline, CDR1 is LGHNA and CDR2 YSLEER. CDR3 in amino acids: CASSQQTGDTEAFF. The DNA of the CDR3 is TGCGCCAGCAGCCAACAAACAGGGGACACTGAAGCTTTCTTT.

The chain links TRBV6-5 to TRBJ2-7, with D hard to call. Germline V gene sequence: CDR1 MNHEY, CDR2 SVGAGI. CDR3 length equals 14 residues. Trimming removed 7 bases from V and 3 bases from J, with 16 bases in between. This CDR3 reads CASTVGRNNYEQYF. The CDR3, as DNA: TGTGCCAGCACCGTCGGACGGAACAACTACGAGCAGTACTTC.

This sequence joins TRBV30 and TRBJ2-7; either TRBD1 or TRBD2 may fit D (5 bases each). Germline values: CDR1 GTSNPN, CDR2 SVGIG (reference sequence). Between the trimmed V and J ends, which lost 8 bases and 3 bases, there was a span of 17 bases. CDR3 length: 13 amino acids. The CDR3 DNA reads as TGTGCCGCGAGGGCAGGGTCGCTCTACGAGCAGTACTTC. Its protein is CAARAGSLYEQYF.

The chain carries TRBV30 and TRBJ2-1, with 14 bases aligning to TRBD2. With 4 bases clipped from V and 8 bases from J, the junction kept 10 bases outside the gene matches. The CDR3 has 16 residues. Germline assignment: CDR1 GTSNPN and CDR2 SVGIG (reference sequence). CDR3 sequence (DNA): TGTGCCTGGACCCGGACTAGCGGGAGGTACGGCTATGAGCAGTTCTTC. This codes for CAWTRTSGRYGYEQFF.

This clone has a handful of counts. This rearrangement joins TRBV10-2 to TRBJ1-1; a possible D gene is TRBD1 (5 bases). Trimming took off 2 bases at V and 4 bases at J, with 8 bases between the two ends. Germline CDR1 and CDR2: WSHSY and SAAADI. This CDR3 is built from 13 residues. CDR3 DNA sequence: TGCGCCAGCAGTGAGCAGGGTGCCACTGAAGCTTTCTTT. Its translation: CASSEQGATEAFF.

V and J are TRBV6-5 and TRBJ2-7; 11 bases agree with TRBD2. The CDR3 is made up of 15 amino acids. V lost 6 bases, J lost 3 bases, and 7 bases stayed unmatched. Germline CDR1 is MNHEY and CDR2 is SVGAGI. For the CDR3, the DNA is TGTGCCAGCAGACCGCCAACTAGCGGGAGCTACGAGCAGTACTTC. Amino acids: CASRPPTSGSYEQYF.

This clone was seen just once. The rearrangement links TRBV27 to TRBJ2-7; 8 nucleotides line up with TRBD1. The CDR3 has 15 amino acids. Trimming at V came to 4 bases and at J to 1 base, leaving 6 bases not matched to a gene. CDR1 MNHEY and CDR2 SMNVEV come from the germline V gene (reference sequence). The CDR3 here is CASSSQGAGSYEQYF. In DNA form, the CDR3 reads TGTGCCAGCAGTTCCCAGGGGGCAGGGTCCTACGAGCAGTACTTC.

This clone appeared a single time. The chain joins TRBV7-9 to TRBJ2-7; D remains ambiguous. CDR1 and CDR2 from the germline V gene are SEHNR and FQNEAQ (reference sequence). The CDR3 covers 16 residues. V lost 5 bases, J lost 1 base, and 18 bases lay in between. The CDR3 coding sequence is TGTGCCAGCAGCGATACTTTCTTCACCCCTTCCTACGAGCAGTACTTC. Translating gives CASSDTFFTPSYEQYF.

The chain carries TRBV9 and TRBJ2-1; the match to TRBD2 covers 7 bases. Germline trimming cut 0 bases from V and 6 bases from J; bases unmatched to any gene: 3. The CDR3 has 14 residues. Germline CDR1 SGDLS, CDR2 YYNGEE. For the CDR3, the DNA is TGTGCCAGCAGCGTAGGACTAGCTACCAATGAGCAGTTCTTC. Protein product: CASSVGLATNEQFF.

This clone was detected a few times. This chain connects TRBV7-2 to TRBJ2-1, with D possibly called TRBD1 or TRBD2 (6 bases each). Trimming took 6 bases from V and 10 from J, leaving 25 bases between them. The CDR3 consists of 16 residues. Germline values: CDR1 SGHTA, CDR2 FQGNSA. CDR3 sequence reads: CASRSPLAGLGGEQFF. In nucleotides, the CDR3 is TGTGCCAGCAGATCCCCGCTTGCAGGGCTAGGGGGGGAGCAGTTCTTC.